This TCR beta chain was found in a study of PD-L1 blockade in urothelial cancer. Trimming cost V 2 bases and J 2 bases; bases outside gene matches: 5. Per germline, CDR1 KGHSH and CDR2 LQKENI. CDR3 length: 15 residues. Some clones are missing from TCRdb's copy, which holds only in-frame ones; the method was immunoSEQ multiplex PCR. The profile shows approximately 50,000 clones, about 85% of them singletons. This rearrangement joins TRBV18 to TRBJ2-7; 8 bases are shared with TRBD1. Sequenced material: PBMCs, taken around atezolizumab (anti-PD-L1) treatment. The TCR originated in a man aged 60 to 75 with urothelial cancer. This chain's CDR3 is CASSPGQGSTYEQYF. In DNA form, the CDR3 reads TGTGCCAGCTCACCAGGACAGGGCTCCACCTACGAGCAGTACTTC.